Listed below are T cell receptor beta chains from one sample, sequenced in a study of shared clonotypes between healthy human individuals. Sequenced by immunoSEQ multiplex PCR; TCRdb stores in-frame clones only, minus some. The sample carries about 1.5 million clones, 98% recorded once. Sequencing was done on a sample of naive CD4+ T cells sorted from blood. The receptors here all came from a man between 25 and 39 years old in good health. CDR3s include the opening cysteine and the closing phenylalanine or tryptophan. The D gene is left open where the match is weak. Clone size is stated in some rows and not others, as once, few, many or a class when expanded.

abundance: .
v_gene: TRBV20-1
d_gene: .
j_gene: TRBJ1-1
CDR3nt: TGCAGTCCTGAGGGGGGGACTGAAGCTTTCTTT
CDR3aa: CSPEGGTEAFF

abundance: .
v_gene: TRBV19
d_gene: .
j_gene: TRBJ2-5
CDR3nt: TGTGCCAGTCAAAAACGGGACAAAGTCCAAGAGACCCAGTACTTC
CDR3aa: CASQKRDKVQETQYF

abundance: once
v_gene: TRBV9
d_gene: .
j_gene: TRBJ2-3
CDR3nt: TGTGCCAGCAGCAGCAGGCTTGGAGATACGCAGTATTTT
CDR3aa: CASSSRLGDTQYF

abundance: .
v_gene: TRBV7-6
d_gene: .
j_gene: TRBJ2-5
CDR3nt: TGTGCCAGCAGCTTAGGGGCAGGGGGGGAGACCCAGTACTTC
CDR3aa: CASSLGAGGETQYF

abundance: .
v_gene: TRBV18
d_gene: .
j_gene: TRBJ2-2
CDR3nt: TGTGCCAGCTCACTACCGGGACACAAGGCAGCGAACACCGGGGAGCTGTTTTTT
CDR3aa: CASSLPGHKAANTGELFF

abundance: .
v_gene: TRBV11-2
d_gene: .
j_gene: TRBJ2-3
CDR3nt: TGTGCCAGCAGCCTCCTCTTGGCGGGGAGCACAGATACGCAGTATTTT
CDR3aa: CASSLLLAGSTDTQYF

abundance: .
v_gene: TRBV27
d_gene: TRBD2
j_gene: TRBJ2-7
CDR3nt: TGTGCCAGCAGTTTACAGTGGCTAGCGGGAGTTTACGAGCAGTACTTC
CDR3aa: CASSLQWLAGVYEQYF

abundance: .
v_gene: TRBV9
d_gene: .
j_gene: TRBJ2-2
CDR3nt: TGTGCCAGCAGCGTAGACCCGGGATCCGGGGAGCTGTTTTTT
CDR3aa: CASSVDPGSGELFF

abundance: .
v_gene: TRBV2
d_gene: .
j_gene: TRBJ2-1
CDR3nt: TGTGCCAGCAGTGAGGTTCTACCCCGGGGGTACAATGAGCAGTTCTTC
CDR3aa: CASSEVLPRGYNEQFF

abundance: .
v_gene: TRBV6-6
d_gene: .
j_gene: TRBJ2-4
CDR3nt: TGTGCCAGCTCCGTAGGGCTAGCCAAAAACATTCAGTACTTC
CDR3aa: CASSVGLAKNIQYF

abundance: once
v_gene: TRBV18
d_gene: .
j_gene: TRBJ2-7
CDR3nt: TGTGCCAGCTCACCGGTTCGACAGGACTACGAGCAGTACTTC
CDR3aa: CASSPVRQDYEQYF

abundance: once
v_gene: TRBV9
d_gene: TRBD2
j_gene: TRBJ2-7
CDR3nt: TGTGCCAGCAGCGTAGCTGTAGCGGGAGGGCCCTACGAGCAGTACTTC
CDR3aa: CASSVAVAGGPYEQYF

abundance: .
v_gene: TRBV5-4
d_gene: TRBD2
j_gene: TRBJ2-2
CDR3nt: TGTGCCAGCAGCCAGCCGGGACTAGCGGGAGGGGGGGAGCTGTTTTTT
CDR3aa: CASSQPGLAGGGELFF

abundance: .
v_gene: TRBV11-2
d_gene: .
j_gene: TRBJ2-1
CDR3nt: TGTGCCAGCAGCTTAGTTAGGCAGGGATCCCCCCATGAGCAGTTCTTC
CDR3aa: CASSLVRQGSPHEQFF

abundance: .
v_gene: TRBV18
d_gene: .
j_gene: TRBJ1-1
CDR3nt: TGTGCCAGCTCACCGTCACAACTGAACACTGAAGCTTTCTTT
CDR3aa: CASSPSQLNTEAFF

abundance: .
v_gene: TRBV6-5
d_gene: TRBD1
j_gene: TRBJ2-2
CDR3nt: TGTGCCAGCAGTAAGACAGGGGGCGCCGACGGGGAGCTGTTTTTT
CDR3aa: CASSKTGGADGELFF

abundance: .
v_gene: TRBV5-1
d_gene: .
j_gene: TRBJ1-1
CDR3nt: TGCGCCAGCAGCTTGAGTCCATCAGGGATGAACACTGAAGCTTTCTTT
CDR3aa: CASSLSPSGMNTEAFF

abundance: .
v_gene: TRBV11-2
d_gene: .
j_gene: TRBJ2-7
CDR3nt: TGTGCCAGCAGCTTAGGGCAAGGAACGATCTACGAGCAGTACTTC
CDR3aa: CASSLGQGTIYEQYF

abundance: .
v_gene: TRBV12-5
d_gene: .
j_gene: TRBJ2-3
CDR3nt: TGTGCTAGTGGAGTTACAGGGTCTGGGGCTCCGGAATACACAGATACGCAGTATTTT
CDR3aa: CASGVTGSGAPEYTDTQYF

abundance: .
v_gene: TRBV28
d_gene: TRBD1
j_gene: TRBJ2-7
CDR3nt: TGTGCCAGCAGCCTACACAGGGGATTGGGGTACGAGCAGTACTTC
CDR3aa: CASSLHRGLGYEQYF

abundance: .
v_gene: TRBV5-4
d_gene: .
j_gene: TRBJ2-5
CDR3nt: TGTGCCAGCAGCTTGAAGGCACAAGAGACCCAGTACTTC
CDR3aa: CASSLKAQETQYF

abundance: .
v_gene: TRBV5-1
d_gene: .
j_gene: TRBJ1-3
CDR3nt: TGCGCCAGCAGCGACAGACAGCCACGGAGCTCTGGAAACACCATATATTTT
CDR3aa: CASSDRQPRSSGNTIYF

abundance: .
v_gene: TRBV9
d_gene: TRBD2
j_gene: TRBJ2-1
CDR3nt: TGTGCCAGCAGCGTAGTAAGACTAGCGGGAGTTCAGGAGGAGCAGTTCTTC
CDR3aa: CASSVVRLAGVQEEQFF

abundance: .
v_gene: TRBV7-9
d_gene: TRBD1
j_gene: TRBJ1-5
CDR3nt: TGTGCCAGCAGCTCACGGGACAGGGAGGGTCAGCCCCAGCATTTT
CDR3aa: CASSSRDREGQPQHF

abundance: .
v_gene: TRBV30
d_gene: TRBD1
j_gene: TRBJ1-5
CDR3nt: TGTGCCTGGAGTTGGGGACAGGGGAGCAATCAGCCCCAGCATTTT
CDR3aa: CAWSWGQGSNQPQHF

abundance: .
v_gene: TRBV18
d_gene: TRBD2
j_gene: TRBJ2-1
CDR3nt: TGTGCCAGCTCACCAGAAGGCGGGAGTGTCTACAATGAGCAGTTCTTC
CDR3aa: CASSPEGGSVYNEQFF

abundance: .
v_gene: TRBV7-9
d_gene: TRBD1
j_gene: TRBJ1-1
CDR3nt: TGTGCCAGCAGTTGGAGGACAGGGGGGAACACTGAAGCTTTCTTT
CDR3aa: CASSWRTGGNTEAFF

abundance: .
v_gene: TRBV29-1
d_gene: TRBD1
j_gene: TRBJ2-7
CDR3nt: TGCAGCGTTGGTATAATACAGGGGGCCTACGAGCAGTACTTC
CDR3aa: CSVGIIQGAYEQYF

abundance: .
v_gene: TRBV9
d_gene: .
j_gene: TRBJ1-3
CDR3nt: TGTGCCAGCAGCGTAGAGACTGTCTCTGGAAACACCATATATTTT
CDR3aa: CASSVETVSGNTIYF

abundance: .
v_gene: TRBV5-6
d_gene: TRBD1
j_gene: TRBJ2-6
CDR3nt: TGTGCCAGCAGCTTGATTCCTGGACAGGCCGTCTCTGGGGCCAACGTCCTGACTTTC
CDR3aa: CASSLIPGQAVSGANVLTF

abundance: .
v_gene: TRBV29-1
d_gene: .
j_gene: TRBJ2-3
CDR3nt: TGCAGCGTTGAAGATGGAACTACAGATACGCAGTATTTT
CDR3aa: CSVEDGTTDTQYF

abundance: .
v_gene: TRBV2
d_gene: .
j_gene: TRBJ2-1
CDR3nt: TGTGCCAGCATGTTCTGGACAGACAATGAGCAGTTCTTC
CDR3aa: CASMFWTDNEQFF

abundance: once
v_gene: TRBV7-9
d_gene: .
j_gene: TRBJ2-1
CDR3nt: TGTGCCAGCAGCTCCTGGACCTCAGGCAATGAGCAGTTCTTC
CDR3aa: CASSSWTSGNEQFF

abundance: .
v_gene: TRBV19
d_gene: .
j_gene: TRBJ1-2
CDR3nt: TGTGCCAGTAGTATACGGATCAACAAAGGTTATGGCTACACCTTC
CDR3aa: CASSIRINKGYGYTF

abundance: .
v_gene: TRBV5-5
d_gene: .
j_gene: TRBJ1-3
CDR3nt: TGTGCCAGCAGCCCGTACCCTTGGAGCTCTGGAAACACCATATATTTT
CDR3aa: CASSPYPWSSGNTIYF

abundance: .
v_gene: TRBV5-4
d_gene: .
j_gene: TRBJ1-2
CDR3nt: TGTGCCAGCAGCTTGGCCACAGGACAGACCTATGGCTACACCTTC
CDR3aa: CASSLATGQTYGYTF

abundance: .
v_gene: TRBV5-4
d_gene: .
j_gene: TRBJ2-7
CDR3nt: TGTGCCAGCAGGTGGGACCTGAGCTCCTACGAGCAGTACTTC
CDR3aa: CASRWDLSSYEQYF

abundance: .
v_gene: TRBV18
d_gene: .
j_gene: TRBJ1-1
CDR3nt: TGTGCCAGCTCACCGTCCCAGGGGTTTGATTCTGAAGCTTTCTTT
CDR3aa: CASSPSQGFDSEAFF

abundance: .
v_gene: TRBV5-1
d_gene: TRBD1
j_gene: TRBJ2-3
CDR3nt: TGCGCCAGCAGCGTGGACAGGGTTGGAGATACGCAGTATTTT
CDR3aa: CASSVDRVGDTQYF

abundance: .
v_gene: TRBV7-2
d_gene: TRBD1
j_gene: TRBJ2-1
CDR3nt: TGTGCCAGCAGCCTATCGACAGGGGGCAGTTTGAATGAGCAGTTCTTC
CDR3aa: CASSLSTGGSLNEQFF

abundance: .
v_gene: TRBV10-1
d_gene: TRBD1
j_gene: TRBJ1-2
CDR3nt: TGCGCCAGCAGGCTCGGACAGGGGGCGTTTTACTCTCCTCATGGCTACACCTTC
CDR3aa: CASRLGQGAFYSPHGYTF

abundance: .
v_gene: TRBV5-1
d_gene: .
j_gene: TRBJ2-3
CDR3nt: TGCGCCACGGCACCAGCACCTTACACAGATACGCAGTATTTT
CDR3aa: CATAPAPYTDTQYF

abundance: .
v_gene: TRBV27
d_gene: TRBD2
j_gene: TRBJ2-6
CDR3nt: TGTGCCAGCAGTGTGGGGGAGGGCCTTCCTGGGGCCAACGTCCTGACTTTC
CDR3aa: CASSVGEGLPGANVLTF

abundance: .
v_gene: TRBV10-1
d_gene: .
j_gene: TRBJ1-5
CDR3nt: TGCGCCAGCAGTGTCGGTCGGAATCAGCCCCAGCATTTT
CDR3aa: CASSVGRNQPQHF

abundance: .
v_gene: TRBV9
d_gene: TRBD2
j_gene: TRBJ2-5
CDR3nt: TGTGCCAGCAGCGTAGATCTGGGACTAGCGGGAGGGCAAGAGACCCAGTACTTC
CDR3aa: CASSVDLGLAGGQETQYF

abundance: .
v_gene: TRBV2
d_gene: TRBD1
j_gene: TRBJ2-7
CDR3nt: TGTGCCAGCATGAGGGGACAGAGCTCCTACGAGCAGTACTTC
CDR3aa: CASMRGQSSYEQYF

abundance: .
v_gene: TRBV2
d_gene: TRBD2
j_gene: TRBJ2-5
CDR3nt: TGTGCCAGCACCAGATTAGCGGGAGGGGCACGGGAGACCCAGTACTTC
CDR3aa: CASTRLAGGARETQYF

abundance: .
v_gene: TRBV2
d_gene: .
j_gene: TRBJ2-1
CDR3nt: TGTGCCAGCAAACACGGGACGGGGTACAATGAGCAGTTCTTC
CDR3aa: CASKHGTGYNEQFF

abundance: .
v_gene: TRBV19
d_gene: .
j_gene: TRBJ1-4
CDR3nt: TGTGCCAGTACTCAGGGGTTGTTGGATGAAAAACTGTTTTTT
CDR3aa: CASTQGLLDEKLFF

abundance: .
v_gene: TRBV5-4
d_gene: .
j_gene: TRBJ2-7
CDR3nt: TGTGCCAGCAGCCCTCCGTTCTCCTACGAGCAGTACTTC
CDR3aa: CASSPPFSYEQYF

abundance: .
v_gene: TRBV7-7
d_gene: TRBD2
j_gene: TRBJ2-3
CDR3nt: TGTGCCAGCAGCTTCGGTCCCTTGGGAGGGACGCAGTATTTT
CDR3aa: CASSFGPLGGTQYF

abundance: .
v_gene: TRBV2
d_gene: .
j_gene: TRBJ2-3
CDR3nt: TGTGCCAGCCTCTCGGGGAGCACAGATACGCAGTATTTT
CDR3aa: CASLSGSTDTQYF

abundance: .
v_gene: TRBV9
d_gene: .
j_gene: TRBJ2-1
CDR3nt: TGTGCCAGCAGCGTAAGGCGGAGCTCCTACAATGAGCAGTTCTTC
CDR3aa: CASSVRRSSYNEQFF

abundance: .
v_gene: TRBV9
d_gene: .
j_gene: TRBJ2-2
CDR3nt: TGTGCCAGCAGCGTAGCTCCGGATTCCGGGGAGCTGTTTTTT
CDR3aa: CASSVAPDSGELFF

abundance: .
v_gene: TRBV6-6
d_gene: TRBD1
j_gene: TRBJ2-7
CDR3nt: TGTGCCAGCCGGGACAGGGCCACCTACGAGCAGTACTTC
CDR3aa: CASRDRATYEQYF

abundance: .
v_gene: TRBV29-1
d_gene: .
j_gene: TRBJ1-5
CDR3nt: TGCAGCGTTGCGGGTACAACGAATCAGCCCCAGCATTTT
CDR3aa: CSVAGTTNQPQHF

abundance: .
v_gene: TRBV5-6
d_gene: TRBD2
j_gene: TRBJ2-3
CDR3nt: TGTGCCAGCAGCTCACCCCTTGCAGCGGGAGGGGCAGATACGCAGTATTTT
CDR3aa: CASSSPLAAGGADTQYF

abundance: .
v_gene: TRBV28
d_gene: TRBD1
j_gene: TRBJ1-5
CDR3nt: TGTGCCAGCAGTTTTGGTCAGGGGGCTTACAGCAATCAGCCCCAGCATTTT
CDR3aa: CASSFGQGAYSNQPQHF

abundance: .
v_gene: TRBV25-1
d_gene: .
j_gene: TRBJ2-2
CDR3nt: TGTGCCAGCAGTGAATATCCACAGAACACCGGGGAGCTGTTTTTT
CDR3aa: CASSEYPQNTGELFF

abundance: .
v_gene: TRBV6-1
d_gene: TRBD1
j_gene: TRBJ1-5
CDR3nt: TGTGCCAGCACCGGACAGGGGTTGGATCAGCCCCAGCATTTT
CDR3aa: CASTGQGLDQPQHF